Given below is one TCR beta chain in context. The assay was immunoSEQ multiplex PCR, and TCRdb's table has in-frame clones only and misses some. This table has some 150,000 clones, 75% to 85% appearing once. This sample was taken from a study of blood T cell repertoires in COVID-19. Turning to the study itself: The cDNA or gDNA used as material had been derived from T cells, B-cell-depleted T cells, or PBMCs.

V dropped 5 bases and J dropped 2; count of bases not matched to a gene: 10. The CDR3 consists of 17 residues. The germline V gene encodes CDR1 MNHNY and CDR2 SVGAGI (reference sequence). The chain recombines TRBV6-6 with TRBJ2-1; 9 nucleotides align to TRBD2. The sequence came from a woman in her fifties or sixties with acute or convalescent COVID-19. The sequenced sample was peripheral blood. CDR3 residues: CASSRGLAREPYNEQFF. The CDR3 nucleotides read TGTGCCAGCAGTCGGGGACTAGCCCGGGAGCCCTACAATGAGCAGTTCTTC.